This T cell receptor (beta chain) was recovered during a study of T cell clonality in common variable immunodeficiency. Profiled with immunoSEQ multiplex PCR; TCRdb holds only in-frame clones, not every one. The sample holds 25,000 to 35,000 clones, and no clone turns up only once. CDR1 is SEHNR, CDR2 FQNEAQ, per germline (reference sequence). The CDR3 loop spans 15 amino acids. V lost 4 bases, J lost 5 bases, and 6 bases stayed unmatched. Comments on this clone: Its matching antigen is unknown. The read stops 3 residues short of the end of the CDR3; the missing end is completed from the germline J gene.

Regarding the study as a whole: Fewer deletions and N-nucleotide insertions were reportedly seen in common variable immunodeficiency TCR beta sequences.

The sequenced material came from peripheral blood mononuclear cells. This clonotype was obtained from a human donor with common variable immunodeficiency. This chain links TRBV7-9 with TRBJ1-2; 11 nucleotides line up with TRBD1. The CDR3 protein is CASSSNRDRGYGYTF. Incomplete CDR3 DNA: TGTGCCAGCAGCTCAAACAGGGACAGGGGGTATGGC.